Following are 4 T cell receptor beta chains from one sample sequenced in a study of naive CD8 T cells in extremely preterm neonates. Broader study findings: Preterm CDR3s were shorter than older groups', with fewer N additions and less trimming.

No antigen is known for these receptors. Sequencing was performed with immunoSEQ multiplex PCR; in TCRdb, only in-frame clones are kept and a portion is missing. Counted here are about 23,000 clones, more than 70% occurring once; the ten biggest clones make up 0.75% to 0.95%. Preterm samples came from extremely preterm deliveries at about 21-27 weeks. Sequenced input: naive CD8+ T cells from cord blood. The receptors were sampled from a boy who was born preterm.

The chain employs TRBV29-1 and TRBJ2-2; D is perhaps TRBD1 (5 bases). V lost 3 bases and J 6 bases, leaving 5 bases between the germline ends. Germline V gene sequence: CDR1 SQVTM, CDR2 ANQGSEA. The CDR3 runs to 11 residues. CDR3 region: CSVDRAGELFF. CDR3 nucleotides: TGCAGCGTTGACAGGGCCGGGGAGCTGTTTTTT.

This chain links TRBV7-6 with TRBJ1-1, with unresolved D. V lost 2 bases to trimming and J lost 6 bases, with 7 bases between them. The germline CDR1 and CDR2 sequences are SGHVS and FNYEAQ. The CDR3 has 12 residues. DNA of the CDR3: TGTGCCAGCAGCTTAATCGGGGCTGAAGCTTTCTTT. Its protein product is CASSLIGAEAFF. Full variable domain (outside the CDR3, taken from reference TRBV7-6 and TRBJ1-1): GAGVSQSPRYKVTKRGQDVALRCDPISGHVSLYWYRQALGQGPEFLTYFNYEAQQDKSGLPNDRFSAERPEGSISTLTIQRTEQRDSAMYRCASSLIGAEAFFGQGTRLTVV.

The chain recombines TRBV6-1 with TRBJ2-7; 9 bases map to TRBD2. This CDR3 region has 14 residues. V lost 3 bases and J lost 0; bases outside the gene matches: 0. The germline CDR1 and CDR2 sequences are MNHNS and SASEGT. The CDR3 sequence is CASSERGGSYEQYF. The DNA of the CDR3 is TGTGCCAGCAGTGAGCGGGGGGGCTCCTACGAGCAGTACTTC.

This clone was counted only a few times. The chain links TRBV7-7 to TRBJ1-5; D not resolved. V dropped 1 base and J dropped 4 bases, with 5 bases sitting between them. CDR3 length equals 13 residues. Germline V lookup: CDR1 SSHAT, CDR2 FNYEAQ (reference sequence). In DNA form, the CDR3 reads TGTGCCAGCAGCTTAGGACAAAATCAGCCCCAGCATTTT. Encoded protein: CASSLGQNQPQHF.